Below, 27 T cell receptor beta chains from the same sample are listed, as sequenced in a study of cytomegalovirus exposure and HLA in healthy donors. Libraries were prepared by immunoSEQ multiplex PCR; TCRdb keeps only in-frame clonotypes and omits some of them. The sample lists over 200,000 clones; roughly 84% were seen once. The specimen sequenced was PBMCs. The source is a woman between 18 and 30 years old in good health and CMV-seropositive.

The chain combines TRBV11-3 with TRBJ2-7; TRBD2 might be the D (6 bases). Trimming removed 6 bases from V and 2 bases from J, with 11 bases in between. CDR1 and CDR2 from the germline V gene are SGHNT and YENEEA. This CDR3 is 13 amino acids long. Here the CDR3 DNA reads TGTGCCAGCAGTGCGGGACCCACCTACGAGCAGTACTTC. Its translation is CASSAGPTYEQYF.

This chain connects TRBV27 to TRBJ1-1; no clear D gene. The ends were cut back, 4 bases at V and 8 bases at J, with 14 bases in the middle. Germline V CDR1 and CDR2: MNHEY, SMNVEV (reference sequence). The CDR3 has 13 residues. CDR3: CASSSQVSAEAFF. CDR3 DNA sequence: TGTGCCAGCAGTTCGCAGGTCTCCGCGGAAGCTTTCTTT.

This clone has a single count. The CDR3 loop is CASSSSLAGLYEQYF. DNA of the CDR3: TGTGCCAGCAGCTCTAGTCTAGCGGGACTTTACGAGCAGTACTTC. The gene calls are TRBV5-4 and TRBJ2-7; 9 nucleotides agree with TRBD2. The CDR3 runs 15 residues. From germline, CDR1 is SGHNT and CDR2 YYREEE (reference sequence). Trimming removed 3 bases from V and 4 bases from J; junction bases left unmatched: 8.

The CDR3 is CASSHSLGTGRNIQYF. DNA for the CDR3: TGTGCCAGCAGCCACTCACTGGGGACAGGGCGAAACATTCAGTACTTC. The chain employs TRBV4-2 and TRBJ2-4, with 9 nucleotides matching TRBD1. CDR1 is LGHNA, CDR2 YNFKEQ, per germline. The CDR3 loop spans 16 amino acids. After removal of 3 bases from V and 6 bases from J, the junction contained 9 bases not matched to a gene.

The CDR3 reads CAWSAGQDQPQHF. For the CDR3, the DNA is TGTGCCTGGAGTGCGGGACAGGATCAGCCCCAGCATTTT. This sequence joins TRBV30 and TRBJ1-5; the match to TRBD1 covers 8 bases. The length of the CDR3 is 13 residues. The germline CDR1 and CDR2 sequences are GTSNPN and SVGIG (reference sequence). Trimming removed 1 base from V and 5 bases from J; junction bases left unmatched: 1.

V usage is TRBV27 and J usage is TRBJ2-7, with 12 bases identical to TRBD2. Germline CDR1 and CDR2: MNHEY and SMNVEV (reference sequence). Germline trimming cut 5 bases from V and 6 bases from J; bases unmatched to any gene: 8. The CDR3 covers 15 residues. The CDR3: CASSPSASGRGEQYF. CDR3 coding DNA: TGTGCCAGCAGTCCCTCGGCTAGCGGGAGGGGCGAGCAGTACTTC.

CDR3 protein: CASSSARAGGRGTEAFF. The DNA of the CDR3 is TGTGCCAGCAGCTCCGCAAGGGCCGGGGGGCGCGGCACTGAAGCTTTCTTT. V is TRBV13 and J is TRBJ1-1; a weak D match, TRBD1 (6 bases). This CDR3 has 17 residues. CDR1 PRHDT and CDR2 FYEKMQ come from the germline V gene (reference sequence). With 4 bases removed from V and 4 bases from J, the gap between germline ends came to 22 bases. Looking up the rest from reference TRBV13 and TRBJ1-1 gives the full variable domain: AAGVIQSPRHLIKEKRETATLKCYPIPRHDTVYWYQQGPGQDPQFLISFYEKMQSDKGSIPDRFSAQQFSDYHSELNMSSLELGDSALYFCASSSARAGGRGTEAFFGQGTRLTVV.

The chain has TRBV10-2 and TRBJ2-2, with 13 bases that match TRBD2. The V and J ends lost 6 bases and 7 bases, in that order; junction bases with no gene match: 5. CDR3 length equals 15 residues. Looked up from germline, CDR1 is WSHSY and CDR2 is SAAADI. CDR3 sequence: CASRLAGGPVGELFF. DNA of the CDR3: TGCGCCAGCAGACTAGCGGGAGGGCCGGTCGGGGAGCTGTTTTTT.

The chain recombines TRBV27 with TRBJ1-5; the D gene is possibly TRBD1 (5 bases). Trimming removed 4 bases at V and 0 bases at J, with 7 bases between. The CDR3 is made up of 14 amino acids. Germline loops: CDR1 MNHEY, CDR2 SMNVEV (reference sequence). The CDR3 DNA is TGTGCCAGCAGTTATGACAGTAGCAATCAGCCCCAGCATTTT. This sequence encodes CASSYDSSNQPQHF.

The gene calls are TRBV6-1 and TRBJ1-1, with D unclear. Germline assignment: CDR1 MNHNS and CDR2 SASEGT. The V end lost 7 bases, the J end lost 5 bases, and 17 bases lay between the germline ends. CDR3 length equals 14 residues. The CDR3 bases are TGTGCCAGCACCTACTCCTGGGGAGTGACTGAAGCTTTCTTT. Translated, it gives CASTYSWGVTEAFF.

V usage is TRBV10-1 and J usage is TRBJ2-3; 8 bases align to TRBD2. Germline V gene data show CDR1 as WNHNN and CDR2 as SYGVQD (reference sequence). This CDR3 spans 13 amino acids. V was clipped by 9 bases and J by 3 bases; unmatched bases: 5. The CDR3 coding sequence is TGCGCCAGTAAAGCGGGAGCTACAGATACGCAGTATTTT. This gives the protein CASKAGATDTQYF.

This rearrangement joins TRBV5-4 to TRBJ1-2; D is possibly TRBD1 (5 bases). CDR1 is SGHNT and CDR2 is YYREEE in the germline V gene (reference sequence). Deletions cut 0 bases from V and 8 bases from J, with 11 bases between. The CDR3 loop spans 13 amino acids. CDR3 sequence (DNA): TGTGCCAGCAGCTTGGAAGGGGAGGGCGGCTACACCTTC. Encoded protein: CASSLEGEGGYTF.

The J gene is TRBJ2-2, the V gene TRBV6-6; 13 positions agree with TRBD2. The CDR3 sequence is 16 residues long. Trimming took 6 bases from V and 6 from J; bases not matched to a gene: 7. Germline V lookup: CDR1 MNHNY, CDR2 SVGAGI (reference sequence). CDR3 bases: TGTGCCAGCAGCACCGGGACTAGCGGGACGGCCGGGGAGCTGTTTTTT. As protein: CASSTGTSGTAGELFF.

The V gene is TRBV18, the J gene TRBJ1-4; a possible D gene is TRBD1 (6 bases). Deletions cut 3 bases from V and 7 bases from J, with 15 bases between. This CDR3 spans 15 amino acids. Germline V lookup: CDR1 KGHSH, CDR2 LQKENI. The CDR3 sequence: CASSPQAGESEKLFF. The CDR3 nucleotides read TGTGCCAGCTCACCCCAGGCAGGGGAGAGTGAAAAACTGTTTTTT.

The rearrangement joins TRBV12-5 to TRBJ1-1; 9 bases fit TRBD1. CDR3 length: 16 amino acids. Unmatched junction bases numbered 7, after V lost 1 base and J lost 4 bases. CDR1 and CDR2 from the germline V gene are LGHNT and FRNRAP. CDR3 region: CASGLATGGYGTEAFF. The DNA for the CDR3 is TGTGCTAGTGGTTTGGCCACAGGGGGCTACGGCACTGAAGCTTTCTTT.

The V gene is TRBV11-2, the J gene TRBJ2-3, with 7 bases aligning to TRBD2. Trimming took 0 bases from V and 3 from J; bases not matched to a gene: 6. This CDR3 spans 16 amino acids. CDR1 SGHAT and CDR2 FQNNGV come from the germline V gene. In DNA form, the CDR3 reads TGTGCCAGCAGCTTAGAGGGGAGGGCCTGGACAGATACGCAGTATTTT. The encoded protein is CASSLEGRAWTDTQYF.

This chain uses TRBV7-9 with TRBJ2-1, with no clear D. The CDR3 loop spans 14 amino acids. The germline gives CDR1 SEHNR, CDR2 FQNEAQ (reference sequence). Trimming cost V 5 bases and J 9 bases, with 17 bases left between them. CDR3 nucleotides: TGTGCCAGCAGCCCACTGGGCGAACTGAGTGAGCAGTTCTTC. As protein: CASSPLGELSEQFF.

This clone came up a few times. The rearrangement uses TRBV6-4 and TRBJ2-1, with D maybe TRBD2 (5 bases). Germline V gives CDR1 MRHNA, CDR2 SNTAGT. The CDR3 loop spans 14 amino acids. Trimming left V 3 bases short and J 5 bases short, with 11 bases between. The CDR3 protein is CASSELEGHNEQFF. The CDR3, as DNA: TGTGCCAGCAGTGAACTAGAAGGGCACAATGAGCAGTTCTTC.

The chain is built from TRBV18 and TRBJ2-1, with D possibly matching TRBD1 (6 bases). The CDR3 has 17 residues. Germline-derived CDR1 and CDR2 are KGHSH and LQKENI. The V gene lost 3 bases and the J gene lost 8 bases, with 23 bases spanning the gap. The CDR3 DNA sequence: TGTGCCAGCTCACCCGGCGTGGGGGCTGATCCGATCCATGAGCAGTTCTTC. This codes for CASSPGVGADPIHEQFF.

The V gene is TRBV4-1, the J gene TRBJ1-4; D not certain. Trimming shortened V by 1 base and J by 11 bases, and 11 bases separated the two germline ends. There are 13 residues in the CDR3. CDR1 is MGHRA and CDR2 is YSYEKL in the germline V gene. The CDR3 DNA sequence: TGCGCCAGCAGCCAAGTCTGGTCGGGGAAACTGTTTTTT. Protein product: CASSQVWSGKLFF.

The CDR3 nucleotides read TGCGCCAGCAGCCAAGTCATGGCAGGGAGGGATGGCTACACCTTC. This sequence encodes CASSQVMAGRDGYTF. The chain uses TRBV4-1 and TRBJ1-2; D perhaps matches TRBD1 (5 bases). CDR3 length: 15 residues. Germline V gene lookup returns CDR1 MGHRA and CDR2 YSYEKL. V lost 1 base, J lost 6 bases, and 15 bases lay in between.

The rearrangement uses TRBV5-1 and TRBJ2-5; no clear D. Germline loops: CDR1 SGHRS, CDR2 YFSETQ. The germline V and J ends were trimmed by 0 bases and 0 bases, with 12 bases remaining between them. This CDR3 has 16 residues. DNA of the CDR3: TGCGCCAGCAGCTTGGGCATCGGAGCGTACCAAGAGACCCAGTACTTC. This sequence encodes CASSLGIGAYQETQYF.

The gene calls are TRBV10-3 and TRBJ2-1, with D tentatively TRBD1 (6 bases). Trimming shortened V by 4 bases and J by 6 bases, and 10 bases separated the two germline ends. The CDR3 totals 13 residues. The germline V gene has CDR1 ENHRY and CDR2 SYGVKD. This CDR3 is CAISGAGVNEQFF. The CDR3, as DNA: TGTGCCATCAGTGGTGCAGGGGTCAATGAGCAGTTCTTC.

This rearrangement joins TRBV5-4 to TRBJ2-2; D uncertain. Trimming took 0 bases from V and 6 from J, leaving 6 bases between them. The germline V gene encodes CDR1 SGHNT and CDR2 YYREEE (reference sequence). The CDR3 has 13 amino acids. In nucleotides, the CDR3 is TGTGCCAGCAGCTTGGCTCTCCCCGGGGAGCTGTTTTTT. Protein sequence: CASSLALPGELFF.

This chain connects TRBV5-4 to TRBJ2-2, with 11 nucleotides matching TRBD2. The germline gives CDR1 SGHNT, CDR2 YYREEE (reference sequence). The CDR3 is made up of 18 amino acids. V gave up 1 base and J gave up 5 bases; unmatched junction bases: 10. As DNA, the CDR3 is TGTGCCAGCAGCTTGCCTCCCGGGACTAGCGGTGTAACCGGGGAGCTGTTTTTT. Translated: CASSLPPGTSGVTGELFF.

The V and J genes are TRBV28 and TRBJ1-2; possible D gene TRBD1, 5 bases. The V end lost 2 bases, the J end lost 2 bases, and 15 bases lay between the germline ends. Germline V lookup: CDR1 MDHEN, CDR2 SYDVKM. This CDR3 contains 16 residues. The CDR3 nucleotides are TGTGCCAGCAGTTTAGACAGAGCCGACCAAAACTATGGCTACACCTTC. It encodes CASSLDRADQNYGYTF.

V usage is TRBV20-1 and J usage is TRBJ1-1, with D unresolved. This CDR3 comprises 10 residues. Trimming pared 6 bases from V and 6 bases from J, leaving 8 bases between. The V gene's germline CDR1 is DFQATT and CDR2 SNEGSKA (reference sequence). The CDR3 reads CSAEIAEAFF. CDR3 nucleotide sequence: TGCAGTGCGGAGATAGCTGAAGCTTTCTTT.